The sequence of this T cell receptor beta chain was determined in a study of glioma-infiltrating T cells after dendritic cell vaccination. Germline CDR1 SGHAT, CDR2 FQNNGV. CDR3 size: 14 residues. V lost 2 bases and J lost 4; bases outside the gene matches: 4. Stated time point: after dendritic cell vaccination, including at tumor progression/relapse. Produced via immunoSEQ multiplex PCR; TCRdb's table is partial and in-frame only. The repertoire includes under 130,000 clones, around 87% of them detected once, and over 2.5% sits in the top ten. This material consisted of blood, taken after dendritic cell vaccination. This chain joins TRBV11-2 and TRBJ2-5; 7 bases agree with TRBD2. This sequence originates from a human donor with glioblastoma. The CDR3 loop is CASSLSGGRETQYF. The CDR3 region has the DNA TGTGCCAGCAGCTTATCGGGGGGACGAGAGACCCAGTACTTC.